This T cell receptor beta chain emerged from a study of control samples from healthy donors and cancer patients. Looked up from germline, CDR1 is LGHDT and CDR2 is YNNKEL (reference sequence). There are 20 residues in the CDR3. Losses at the gene ends were 0 bases for V and 1 base for J; bases not matched to a gene: 10. The protocol was immunoSEQ multiplex PCR, while the TCRdb copy is restricted to in-frame clones and leaves out a portion. The sample shows some 130,000 clones, 90% of them seen only once. This sequence originates from a man aged 40-50 years in good health. V gene TRBV3-1 (or the pseudogene TRBV3-2) combines with J gene TRBJ2-5; TRBD2 matches at 14 bases. Sequencing was carried out using blood. The CDR3 here is CASSQDRRTSGGRLQETQYF. The CDR3 nucleotides read TGTGCCAGCAGCCAAGATCGAAGGACTAGCGGGGGGCGTCTCCAAGAGACCCAGTACTTC.